The rows below give T cell receptor beta chains drawn from one sample of a study of blood T cell repertoires in COVID-19. Sequencing used immunoSEQ multiplex PCR; TCRdb keeps in-frame clones, though not all of them. The data show 200,000 to 250,000 clones, with approximately 92% seen just once and under 4% held by the top ten. Sample: PBMCs or T cells enriched from blood (not recorded which). The receptors were gathered from a woman under 30 in a cohort exposed to, infected with or recovered from COVID-19 (not recorded which). Both conserved end residues are part of each CDR3. The D gene is left open where the match is weak. Rows give clone size only sometimes, using once, few, many, or a class for an expanded clone.

V	D	size	J	DNA	CDR3
TRBV5-5	TRBD1	once	TRBJ1-6	TGTGCCAGCAGCTCCTCCGGGACAGGTTTGTCACCCCTCCACTTT	CASSSSGTGLSPLHF
TRBV27	TRBD1	NA	TRBJ1-6	TGTGCCAGCAGTTTGGGCGGGACAGGGGGTATCATTGATTCACCCCTCCACTTT	CASSLGGTGGIIDSPLHF
TRBV6-5	TRBD2	NA	TRBJ2-1	TGTGCCAGCAGTCGTACTAGCGGGGGGGCCGGAGAGCAGTTCTTC	CASSRTSGGAGEQFF
TRBV29-1	NA	NA	TRBJ1-1	TGCAGCGTTGGGTCCAGGAACACTGAAGCTTTCTTT	CSVGSRNTEAFF
TRBV6-5	NA	NA	TRBJ1-2	TGTGCCAGCAGTTACGACAGCAGCTATGGCTACACCTTC	CASSYDSSYGYTF
TRBV4-1	NA	NA	TRBJ1-6	TGCGCCAGCAGCCAGAATCCTTCGGGGGGAAATTCACCCCTCCACTTT	CASSQNPSGGNSPLHF
TRBV6-6	NA	NA	TRBJ1-5	TGTGCCAGCAGTTCGCAGTTACAAAATCAGCCCCAGCATTTT	CASSSQLQNQPQHF
TRBV13	NA	NA	TRBJ2-5	TGTGCCAGCAGCTTAGTTAACTCTACGTACCAAGAGACCCAGTACTTC	CASSLVNSTYQETQYF
TRBV6-5	NA	NA	TRBJ1-3	TGTGCCAGCAGCCAAACAGGGTCTGGAAACACCATATATTTT	CASSQTGSGNTIYF
TRBV27	TRBD1	once	TRBJ2-7	TGTGCCAGCAGCCAGGGGGTCATTGGCGAGCAGTACTTC	CASSQGVIGEQYF
TRBV24-1	TRBD1	NA	TRBJ2-7	TGTGCCACTAGGGGGACAGACTCCTACGAGCAGTACTTC	CATRGTDSYEQYF
TRBV29-1	NA	NA	TRBJ1-2	TGCAGCGTGTGGGGGGGCGCTTGGGGCTACACCTTC	CSVWGGAWGYTF
TRBV7-9	NA	NA	TRBJ1-2	TGTGCCAGCAGCTTATTCGTCGTCTCCGGGAGGCCGCTTAACTATGGCTACACCTTC	CASSLFVVSGRPLNYGYTF
TRBV19	NA	NA	TRBJ2-2	TGTGCCAGTAGTTTACAGGGAAGCACCGGGGAGCTGTTTTTT	CASSLQGSTGELFF
TRBV15	NA	NA	TRBJ1-1	TGTGCCACCAGCAGAGACGGGGGGCAGGAGGGCACTGAAGCTTTCTTT	CATSRDGGQEGTEAFF
TRBV11-3	TRBD1	NA	TRBJ1-2	TGTGCCAGCAGCTCTCGACAGGGTGACTATGGCTACACCTTC	CASSSRQGDYGYTF
TRBV12-3/TRBV12-4	NA	once	TRBJ1-5	TGTGCCAGCAGTCTAGGGGGGGTTCAGCCCCAGCATTTT	CASSLGGVQPQHF
TRBV19	NA	NA	TRBJ1-1	TGTGCCAGTTGGACACCTCTGAACACTGAAGCTTTCTTT	CASWTPLNTEAFF
TRBV4-1	TRBD1	NA	TRBJ2-1	TGCGCCAGCAGCCGACAAATCCGGGACAGCTCCTACAATGAGCAGTTCTTC	CASSRQIRDSSYNEQFF
TRBV4-1	NA	NA	TRBJ1-2	TGCGCCAGCAGTAATGGAGCTAACTATGGCTACACCTTC	CASSNGANYGYTF
TRBV4-2	NA	NA	TRBJ1-4	TGTGCCAGCAGCCAAGGGACAGATGAAAAACTGTTTTTT	CASSQGTDEKLFF
TRBV19	NA	NA	TRBJ2-1	TGTGCCAGTGGCATTTCCTACAATGAGCAGTTCTTC	CASGISYNEQFF
TRBV25-1	TRBD1	NA	TRBJ1-1	TGTGCCATCAGTGCTCGAAGGGACAGTGAGGGTGAAGCTTTCTTT	CAISARRDSEGEAFF